The 10 T cell receptor beta chains listed next were all sequenced from one sample in a study of PD-1 blockade in classical Hodgkin lymphoma. Clones were sequenced by immunoSEQ multiplex PCR, and TCRdb holds only the in-frame ones, with some missing. The sample records just over 35,000 clones, 69% being singletons. Exposure to brentuximab vedotin varied, and each patient had relapsed following autologous stem cell transplantation. The sequencing used peripheral blood mononuclear cells (PBMCs), collected before the second cycle of nivolumab. Source of these receptors: a human donor with classical Hodgkin lymphoma.

The gene calls are TRBV7-3 and TRBJ2-1; TRBD2 aligns across 9 bases. CDR3 length equals 20 residues. V dropped 4 bases and J dropped 7; count of bases not matched to a gene: 23. CDR1 and CDR2 from the germline V gene are SGHTA and FQGTGA. This chain's CDR3 is CASSSRPETGMTSGLNEQFF. The CDR3, as DNA: TGTGCCAGCAGCTCGCGTCCTGAGACAGGAATGACTAGCGGACTTAATGAGCAGTTCTTC.

This sequence joins TRBV7-9 and TRBJ2-1; 9 nucleotides agree with TRBD2. V lost 1 base and J lost 2; bases outside the gene matches: 6. The CDR3 contains 17 residues. The germline V gene encodes CDR1 SEHNR and CDR2 FQNEAQ (reference sequence). The CDR3 reads CASSLGTGGRAYNEQFF. DNA for the CDR3: TGTGCCAGCAGCTTAGGTACGGGCGGGAGGGCCTACAATGAGCAGTTCTTC. The full variable domain, its missing parts supplied by reference TRBV7-9 and TRBJ2-1, is DTGVSQNPRHKITKRGQNVTFRCDPISEHNRLYWYRQTLGQGPEFLTYFQNEAQLEKSRLLSDRFSAERPKGSFSTLEIQRTEQGDSAMYLCASSLGTGGRAYNEQFFGPGTRLTVL.

The rearrangement joins TRBV29-1 to TRBJ1-2; the match to TRBD1 covers 8 bases. The CDR3 runs 13 residues. CDR1 and CDR2 from the germline V gene are SQVTM and ANQGSEA. The ends lost 6 bases at V and 0 bases at J; junction bases unmatched: 3. The CDR3 sequence is CSVAGGPNYGYTF. CDR3 in DNA: TGCAGCGTAGCAGGGGGCCCTAACTATGGCTACACCTTC.

This clone was counted a few times. V usage is TRBV6-6 and J usage is TRBJ2-1; unclear D gene. Germline assignment: CDR1 MNHNY and CDR2 SVGAGI (reference sequence). The CDR3 covers 16 residues. Between the trimmed V and J ends, which lost 7 bases and 10 bases, there was a span of 26 bases. For the CDR3, the DNA is TGTGCCAGCATCCACTTGGGCCCCATAAGGCAGCAAGAGCAGTTCTTC. Protein sequence: CASIHLGPIRQQEQFF.

The V and J genes are TRBV11-3 and TRBJ2-5; D unclear. Looked up from germline, CDR1 is SGHNT and CDR2 is YENEEA. This CDR3 has 13 residues. Trimming took off 4 bases at V and 4 bases at J, with 10 bases between the two ends. CDR3 sequence: CASSSTRLETQYF. The CDR3 nucleotides are TGTGCCAGCAGCTCGACAAGGTTAGAGACCCAGTACTTC. Combining the CDR3 with reference TRBV11-3 and TRBJ2-5 gives the whole variable domain EAGVVQSPRYKIIEKKQPVAFWCNPISGHNTLYWYLQNLGQGPELLIRYENEEAVDDSQLPKDRFSAERLKGVDSTLKIQPAELGDSAVYLCASSSTRLETQYFGPGTRLLVL.

The genes are TRBV29-1 and TRBJ2-1; 7 bases match TRBD1. V gave up 6 bases and J gave up 1 base; unmatched junction bases: 6. The germline V gene has CDR1 SQVTM and CDR2 ANQGSEA. This CDR3 contains 14 residues. The CDR3 region is CSVRRQGSYNEQFF. The DNA of the CDR3 is TGCAGCGTCCGACGACAGGGTTCCTACAATGAGCAGTTCTTC.

Only a few counts were recorded for this clone. The genes are TRBV11-1 and TRBJ2-2; 8 bases match TRBD1. CDR3 length: 16 amino acids. Looked up from germline, CDR1 is SGHAT and CDR2 is FQDESV (reference sequence). J lost 2 bases, V lost 3 bases, and 5 bases had no gene match. CDR3 sequence (DNA): TGTGCCAGCAGCTTCTCCGGGACAGGAAACACCGGGGAGCTGTTTTTT. This encodes CASSFSGTGNTGELFF.

The chain has TRBV7-2 and TRBJ1-2; D gene unclear. With 1 base removed from V and 2 bases from J, the gap between germline ends came to 8 bases. This CDR3 has 14 residues. Germline assignment: CDR1 SGHTA and CDR2 FQGNSA. The CDR3 protein is CASSLGAENYGYTF. The CDR3, as DNA: TGTGCCAGCAGCTTAGGGGCAGAGAACTATGGCTACACCTTC. Full variable domain (outside the CDR3, taken from reference TRBV7-2 and TRBJ1-2): GAGVSQSPSNKVTEKGKDVELRCDPISGHTALYWYRQSLGQGLEFLIYFQGNSAPDKSGLPSDRFSAERTGGSVSTLTIQRTQQEDSAVYLCASSLGAENYGYTFGSGTRLTVV.

This sequence joins TRBV28 and TRBJ2-7, with 8 nucleotides matching TRBD1. The V and J ends lost 7 bases and 4 bases, in that order; junction bases with no gene match: 9. Germline lookup yields CDR1 MDHEN and CDR2 SYDVKM. This CDR3 comprises 14 residues. CDR3 residues: CASTSQTGVYEQYF. CDR3 sequence (DNA): TGTGCCAGCACCTCCCAGACAGGGGTATACGAGCAGTACTTC.

This clone was counted a few times. The rearrangement uses TRBV27 and TRBJ2-1; 8 bases line up with TRBD1. V lost 10 bases and J lost 2; bases outside the gene matches: 7. Germline CDR1 reads MNHEY; CDR2 reads SMNVEV (reference sequence). This CDR3 contains 14 residues. This CDR3 reads CATTTGGTYNEQFF. CDR3 DNA: TGTGCCACAACTACAGGGGGAACCTACAATGAGCAGTTCTTC.